This TCR beta chain was sequenced in a study of cytomegalovirus exposure and HLA in healthy donors. Of note for this clone: The target antigen is unknown.

The CDR3 is made up of 15 amino acids. CDR1 is SNHLY and CDR2 is FYNNEI in the germline V gene. Trimming removed 4 bases at V and 6 bases at J, with 15 bases between. Notes on the study in general: Three CMV-associated chains proved CMV antigen-specific in vitro. Reportedly, cytomegalovirus status was diagnosed with high sensitivity and specificity.

Primers for the PCR totalled 60 Vbeta and 13 Jbeta. Assay used: immunoSEQ multiplex PCR; TCRdb lists only in-frame clones, some missing. The sample includes under 200,000 clones, 65% to 85% of them seen just once. The clonotype originates from a man in his fifties or sixties in good health and CMV-seronegative. This chain uses TRBV2 with TRBJ2-2; D possibly corresponds to TRBD1 (7 bases). Sequenced input: PBMCs. The CDR3 loop reads CASSGRGPSAGELFF. In nucleotides, the CDR3 is TGTGCCAGCAGTGGGAGGGGGCCCTCCGCCGGGGAGCTGTTTTTT. The whole variable domain, filled in from reference TRBV2 and TRBJ2-2, reads EPEVTQTPSHQVTQMGQEVILRCVPISNHLYFYWYRQILGQKVEFLVSFYNNEISEKSEIFDDQFSVERPDGSNFTLKIRSTKLEDSAMYFCASSGRGPSAGELFFGEGSRLTVL.